This T cell receptor (beta chain) was sequenced in a study of T-cell memory formation after mild COVID-19. This clonotype was detected ten times or more. TCRdb recomputed calls from the 5' RACE reads with MiXCR, one row per CDR3 protein. The table has about 440,000 distinct CDR3 sequences, approximately 20% seen once. Between the trimmed V and J ends, which lost 5 bases and 4 bases, there was a span of 15 bases. The CDR3 covers 15 residues. Germline CDR1 and CDR2: SEHNR and FQNEAQ (reference sequence). The clonotype was recovered from an adult woman who had mild COVID-19 (a few samples of this study predate the infection). Cell type and time point are not known. The V call is TRBV7-9, the J call TRBJ2-1; unclear D gene. The sequencing sample was made of PBMCs or a T cell subset sorted from them (not recorded which). As DNA, the CDR3 is TGTGCCAGCAGCCACCCGTCAGCTTTTTACAATGAGCAGTTCTTC. It translates to CASSHPSAFYNEQFF.